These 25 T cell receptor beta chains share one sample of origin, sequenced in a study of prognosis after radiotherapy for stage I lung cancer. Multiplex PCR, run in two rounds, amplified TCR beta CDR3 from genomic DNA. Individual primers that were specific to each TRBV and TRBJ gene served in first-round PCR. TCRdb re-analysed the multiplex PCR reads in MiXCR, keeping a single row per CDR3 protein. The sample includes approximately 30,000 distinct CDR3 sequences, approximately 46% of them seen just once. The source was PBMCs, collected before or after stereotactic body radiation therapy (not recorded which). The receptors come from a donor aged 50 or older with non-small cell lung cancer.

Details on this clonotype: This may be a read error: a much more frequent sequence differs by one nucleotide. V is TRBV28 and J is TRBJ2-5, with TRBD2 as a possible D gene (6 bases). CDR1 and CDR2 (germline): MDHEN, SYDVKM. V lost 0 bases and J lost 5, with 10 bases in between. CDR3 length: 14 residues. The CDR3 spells CASSLWGEAETQYF. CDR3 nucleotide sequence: TGTGCCAGCAGTTTATGGGGGGAGGCGGAGACCCAGTACTTC.

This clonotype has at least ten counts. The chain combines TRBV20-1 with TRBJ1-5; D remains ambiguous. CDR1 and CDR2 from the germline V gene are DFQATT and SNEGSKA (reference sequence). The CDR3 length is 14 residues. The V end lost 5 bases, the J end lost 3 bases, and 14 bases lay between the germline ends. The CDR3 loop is CSAGVGGDNQPQHF. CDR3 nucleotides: TGCAGTGCTGGGGTGGGAGGTGACAATCAGCCCCAGCATTTT.

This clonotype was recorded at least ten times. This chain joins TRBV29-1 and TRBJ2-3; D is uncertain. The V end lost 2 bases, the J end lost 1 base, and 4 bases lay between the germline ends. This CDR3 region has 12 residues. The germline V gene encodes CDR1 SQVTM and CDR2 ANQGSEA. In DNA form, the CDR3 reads TGCAGCGTTGAACGCGGCACAGATACGCAGTATTTT. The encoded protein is CSVERGTDTQYF.

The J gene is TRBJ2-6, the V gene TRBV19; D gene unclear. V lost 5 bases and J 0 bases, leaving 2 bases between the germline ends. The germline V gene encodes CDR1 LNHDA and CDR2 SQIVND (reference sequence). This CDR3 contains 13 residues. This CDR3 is CASSASGANVLTF. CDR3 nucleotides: TGTGCCAGTAGTGCCTCTGGGGCCAACGTCCTGACTTTC.

DNA of the CDR3: TGTGCCATCACCTGGGAGGCTAACACCGGGGAGCTGTTTTTT. It specifies CAITWEANTGELFF. The chain couples TRBV10-3 to TRBJ2-2; D might be TRBD2 (6 bases). V lost 7 bases and J 2 bases, leaving 11 bases between the germline ends. Germline-derived CDR1 and CDR2 are ENHRY and SYGVKD. The CDR3 runs to 14 residues.

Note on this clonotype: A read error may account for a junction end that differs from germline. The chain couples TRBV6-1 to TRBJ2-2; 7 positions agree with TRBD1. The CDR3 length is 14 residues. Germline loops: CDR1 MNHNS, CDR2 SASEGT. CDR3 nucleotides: TGTGCCAGCACCCCTGACAGGGACACCGGGCAGCTGTTTTTT. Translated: CASTPDRDTGQLFF.

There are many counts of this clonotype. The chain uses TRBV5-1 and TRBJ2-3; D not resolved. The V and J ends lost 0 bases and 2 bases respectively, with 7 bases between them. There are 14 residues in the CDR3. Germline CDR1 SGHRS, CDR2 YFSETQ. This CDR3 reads CASSLDRYTDTQYF. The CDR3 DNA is TGCGCCAGCAGCTTGGATCGGTACACAGATACGCAGTATTTT.

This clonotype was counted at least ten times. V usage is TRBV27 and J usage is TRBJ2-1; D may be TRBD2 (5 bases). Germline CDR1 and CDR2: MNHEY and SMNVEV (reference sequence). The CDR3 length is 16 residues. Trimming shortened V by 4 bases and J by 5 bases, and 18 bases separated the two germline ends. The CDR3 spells CASSSTSGWANNEQFF. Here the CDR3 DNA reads TGTGCCAGCAGTTCTACCTCGGGGTGGGCCAACAATGAGCAGTTCTTC.

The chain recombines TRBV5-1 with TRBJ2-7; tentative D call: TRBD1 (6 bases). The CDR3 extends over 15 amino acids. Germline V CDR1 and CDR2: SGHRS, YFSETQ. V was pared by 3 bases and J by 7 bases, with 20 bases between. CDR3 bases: TGCGCCAGCAGCTCCCTCTCAGGGGTCGTGAATGAGCAGTACTTC. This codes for CASSSLSGVVNEQYF.

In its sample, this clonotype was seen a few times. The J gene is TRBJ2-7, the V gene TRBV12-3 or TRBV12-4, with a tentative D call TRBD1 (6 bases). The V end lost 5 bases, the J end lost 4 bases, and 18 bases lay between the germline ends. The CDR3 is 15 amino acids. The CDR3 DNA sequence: TGTGCCAGCAGTAACCCGGGACATGTGGAGTACGAGCAGTACTTC. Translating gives CASSNPGHVEYEQYF.

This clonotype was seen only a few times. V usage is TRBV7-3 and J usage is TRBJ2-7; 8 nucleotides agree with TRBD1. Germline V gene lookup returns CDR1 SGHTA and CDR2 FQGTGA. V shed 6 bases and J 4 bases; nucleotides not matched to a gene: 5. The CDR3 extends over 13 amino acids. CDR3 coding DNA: TGTGCCAGCAGTCCGGGACAGGTTTACGAGCAGTACTTC. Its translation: CASSPGQVYEQYF.

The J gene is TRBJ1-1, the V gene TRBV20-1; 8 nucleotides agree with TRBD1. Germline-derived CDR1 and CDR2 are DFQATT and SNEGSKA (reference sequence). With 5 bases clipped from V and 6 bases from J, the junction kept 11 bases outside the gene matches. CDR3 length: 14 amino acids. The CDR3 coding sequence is TGCAGTGCTGCCCTGGACAGGGCACATTCTGAAGCTTTCTTT. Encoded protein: CSAALDRAHSEAFF.

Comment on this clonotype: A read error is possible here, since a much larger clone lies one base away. Here the CDR3 reads CASSSLTGGGTGELFF. The CDR3 DNA reads as TGTGCCAGCAGCTCTTTGACAGGGGGGGGGACCGGGGAGCTGTTTTTT. The chain links TRBV5-5 to TRBJ2-2; TRBD1 matches 9 bases. Germline-derived CDR1 and CDR2 are SGHKS and YYEKEE (reference sequence). The CDR3 has 16 amino acids. Losses at the gene ends were 3 bases for V and 5 bases for J; bases not matched to a gene: 8. The variable domain in full, with the rest retrieved from reference TRBV5-5 and TRBJ2-2, is DAGVTQSPTHLIKTRGQQVTLRCSPISGHKSVSWYQQVLGQGPQFIFQYYEKEERGRGNFPDRFSARQFPNYSSELNVNALLLGDSALYLCASSSLTGGGTGELFFGEGSRLTVL.

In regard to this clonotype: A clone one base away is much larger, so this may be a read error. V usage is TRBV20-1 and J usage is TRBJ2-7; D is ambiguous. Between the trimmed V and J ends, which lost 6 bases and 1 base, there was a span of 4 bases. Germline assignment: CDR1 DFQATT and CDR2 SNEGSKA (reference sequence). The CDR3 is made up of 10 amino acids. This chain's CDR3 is CSAESYEQYF. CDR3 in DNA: TGCAGTGCAGAGTCCTACGAGCAGTACTTC.

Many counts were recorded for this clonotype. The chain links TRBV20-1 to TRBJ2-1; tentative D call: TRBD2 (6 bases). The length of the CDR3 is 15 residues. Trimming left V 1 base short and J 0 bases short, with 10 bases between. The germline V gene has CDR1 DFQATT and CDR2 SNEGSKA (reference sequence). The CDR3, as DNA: TGCAGTGCTAGAGGTGGGGGGAGCTCCTACAATGAGCAGTTCTTC. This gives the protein CSARGGGSSYNEQFF.

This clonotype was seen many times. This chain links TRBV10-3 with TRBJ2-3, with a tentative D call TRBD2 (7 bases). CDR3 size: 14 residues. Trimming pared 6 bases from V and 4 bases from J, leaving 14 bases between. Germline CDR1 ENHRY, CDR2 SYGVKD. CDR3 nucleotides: TGTGCCATCAGGGCCGGGGGGCCCTCAGATACGCAGTATTTT. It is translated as CAIRAGGPSDTQYF.

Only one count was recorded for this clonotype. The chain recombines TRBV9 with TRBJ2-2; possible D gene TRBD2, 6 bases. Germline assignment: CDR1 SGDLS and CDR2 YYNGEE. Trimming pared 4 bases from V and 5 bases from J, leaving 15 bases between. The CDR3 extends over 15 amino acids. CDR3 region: CASSSGGGGTGELFF. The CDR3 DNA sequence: TGTGCCAGCAGCTCCGGGGGAGGCGGAACCGGGGAGCTGTTTTTT.

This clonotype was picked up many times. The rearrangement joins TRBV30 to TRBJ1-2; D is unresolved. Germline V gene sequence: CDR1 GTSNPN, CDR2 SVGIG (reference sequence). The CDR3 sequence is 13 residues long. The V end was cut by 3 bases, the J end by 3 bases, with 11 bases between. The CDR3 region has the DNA TGTGCCTGGAGCCTCTCTCAGGACTATGGCTACACCTTC. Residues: CAWSLSQDYGYTF. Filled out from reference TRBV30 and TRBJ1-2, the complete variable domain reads SQTIHQWPATLVQPVGSPLSLECTVEGTSNPNLYWYRQAAGRGLQLLFYSVGIGQISSEVPQNLSASRPQDRQFILSSKKLLLSDSGFYLCAWSLSQDYGYTFGSGTRLTVV.

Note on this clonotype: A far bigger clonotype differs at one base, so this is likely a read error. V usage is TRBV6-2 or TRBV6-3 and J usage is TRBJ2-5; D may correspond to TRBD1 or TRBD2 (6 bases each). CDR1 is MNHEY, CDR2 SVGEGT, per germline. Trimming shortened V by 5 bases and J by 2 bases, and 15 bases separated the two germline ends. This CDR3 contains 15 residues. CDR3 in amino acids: CASSATKGGQETQYF. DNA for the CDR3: TGTGCCAGCAGTGCCACAAAGGGGGGACAAGAGACCCAGTACTTC.

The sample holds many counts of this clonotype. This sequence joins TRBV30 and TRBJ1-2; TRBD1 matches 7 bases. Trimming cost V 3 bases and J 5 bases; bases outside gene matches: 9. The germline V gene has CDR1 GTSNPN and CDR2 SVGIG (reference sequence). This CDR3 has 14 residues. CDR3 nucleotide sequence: TGTGCCTGGAGAATACAGGGGAGTGGTTATGGCTACACCTTC. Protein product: CAWRIQGSGYGYTF.

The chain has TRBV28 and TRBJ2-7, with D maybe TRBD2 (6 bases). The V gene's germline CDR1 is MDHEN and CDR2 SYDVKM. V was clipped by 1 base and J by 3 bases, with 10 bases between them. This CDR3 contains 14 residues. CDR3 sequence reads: CASSLSGGIYEQYF. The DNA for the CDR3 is TGTGCCAGCAGTTTATCTGGGGGGATCTACGAGCAGTACTTC.

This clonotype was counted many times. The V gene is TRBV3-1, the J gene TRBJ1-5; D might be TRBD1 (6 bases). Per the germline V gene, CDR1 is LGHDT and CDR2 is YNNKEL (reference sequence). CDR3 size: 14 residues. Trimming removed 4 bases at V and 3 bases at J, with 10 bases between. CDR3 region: CASSPRGDNQPQHF. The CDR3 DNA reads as TGTGCCAGCAGCCCGAGGGGGGACAATCAGCCCCAGCATTTT.

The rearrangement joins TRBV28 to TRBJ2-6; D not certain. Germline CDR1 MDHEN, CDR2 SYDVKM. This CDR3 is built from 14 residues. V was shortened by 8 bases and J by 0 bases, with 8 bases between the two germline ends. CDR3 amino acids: CASHCFSGANVLTF. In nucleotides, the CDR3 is TGTGCCAGCCATTGTTTCTCTGGGGCCAACGTCCTGACTTTC.

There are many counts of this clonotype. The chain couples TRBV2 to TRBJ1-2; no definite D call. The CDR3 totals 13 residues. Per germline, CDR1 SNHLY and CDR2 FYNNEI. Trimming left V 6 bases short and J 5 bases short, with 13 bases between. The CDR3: CASRGYSVYGYTF. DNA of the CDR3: TGTGCCAGCAGAGGTTATTCCGTTTATGGCTACACCTTC.

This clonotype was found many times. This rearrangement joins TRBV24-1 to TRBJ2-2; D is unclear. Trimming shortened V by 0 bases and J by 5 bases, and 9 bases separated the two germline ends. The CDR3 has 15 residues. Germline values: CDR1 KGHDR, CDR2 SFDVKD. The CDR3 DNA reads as TGTGCCACCAGTGATTTGGACGGATCAACCGGGGAGCTGTTTTTT. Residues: CATSDLDGSTGELFF.